This T cell receptor gamma chain was sequenced in a study of gammadelta T cells in human blood. In this sample, this clone is large (0.1 to 1%). What it binds is not known. TCRdb ran CATT on the RT-PCR reads. Counted here are 500 or so gamma-chain clones, 3% to 4% occurring once; the ten biggest clones make up around 19%. Whole-study findings and limits: Microbial exposure reportedly appeared to drive polyclonal expansion of innate gamma-delta T cells right after birth.

The V and J ends lost 1 base and 7 bases, in that order; junction bases with no gene match: 7. Germline V lookup: CDR1 VINAFY, CDR2 YDVSNSKD. This CDR3 has 13 residues. The rearrangement uses TRGV5 and TRGJ1 or TRGJ2. The TCR originated in a human donor. Specimen: non-Vgamma9Vdelta2 gamma-delta T cells from adult blood. The CDR3 DNA reads TGTGCCACCTGGGACAGACTCTCCTATAAGAAACTCTTT. Protein: CATWDRLSYKKLF.